Listed below are T cell receptor beta chains from one sample, sequenced in a study of T-cell reconstitution after alpha-beta-depleted transplantation in children. TCRdb processed the PCR reads anew with MiXCR; each CDR3 protein has one entry. The table shows about 100,000 distinct CDR3 sequences, with less than 6% occurring only once. Sequences were derived from PBMCs, mostly from graft donor cells, sampled 60 days after TCRalphabeta/CD19-depleted stem cell transplant. The receptor source for this set is a female patient aged 2 to 10 who had a stem cell transplant for Fanconi anemia, so the T cells may come from the graft donor. Both conserved end residues are part of each CDR3. D genes are given only for firm matches. Not every row has a clone size; where given, it reads once, few, many or a size class.

V: TRBV12-3/TRBV12-4
J: TRBJ1-4
D: NA
size: many
DNA: TGTGCCAGCAATAACCGGGACAAAGGTGAAAAACTGTTTTTT
CDR3: CASNNRDKGEKLFF

V: TRBV12-3/TRBV12-4
J: TRBJ1-6
D: NA
size: many
DNA: TGTGCCAGCAGTGTTATGACAGAGAATTCACCCCTCCACTTT
CDR3: CASSVMTENSPLHF

V: TRBV19
J: TRBJ2-1
D: TRBD1
size: many
DNA: TGTGCCAGTAGTATGATCTGGCAGGGGGAGCTTGAGCAGTTCTTC
CDR3: CASSMIWQGELEQFF

V: TRBV2
J: TRBJ2-7
D: TRBD2
size: many
DNA: TGTGCCAGCAGCGAGGTACTAGCGGAAGTCTACGAGCAGTACTTC
CDR3: CASSEVLAEVYEQYF

V: TRBV28
J: TRBJ1-6
D: NA
size: many
DNA: TGTGCCAGCGAAATGGCAGGCCCTAATTCACCCCTCCACTTT
CDR3: CASEMAGPNSPLHF

V: TRBV18
J: TRBJ2-1
D: TRBD2
size: many
DNA: TGTGCCAGCTCACCACCGGGACTAGCGGGGGGGAATGAGCAGTTCTTC
CDR3: CASSPPGLAGGNEQFF

V: TRBV20-1
J: TRBJ2-5
D: NA
size: many
DNA: TGCAGTGCTAGCTGGTCGGGGCTTGAGACCCAGTACTTC
CDR3: CSASWSGLETQYF

V: TRBV11-2
J: TRBJ2-5
D: NA
size: few
DNA: TGTGCCAGCAGCTTAGATCCCGCGCTCCCTTCTATAGAGACCCAGTACTTC
CDR3: CASSLDPALPSIETQYF

V: TRBV27
J: TRBJ2-6
D: NA
size: few
DNA: TGTGCCAGCAGTATCCAGGGTGGGGCCAACGTCCTGACTTTC
CDR3: CASSIQGGANVLTF

V: TRBV4-2
J: TRBJ2-5
D: NA
size: few
DNA: TGTGCCAGCAGCCAAGGACTAGTTGAGACCCAGTACTTC
CDR3: CASSQGLVETQYF

V: TRBV28
J: TRBJ2-7
D: NA
size: many
DNA: TGTGCCAGCAGTTTTAAGGGCGAGCAGTACTTC
CDR3: CASSFKGEQYF

V: TRBV25-1
J: TRBJ1-4
D: NA
size: NA
DNA: TGTGCCAGCAGTGAAAGGGGGAGAGAAAAACTGTTTTTT
CDR3: CASSERGREKLFF

V: TRBV19
J: TRBJ2-3
D: TRBD2
size: NA
DNA: TGTGCCAGTGGCGGGGGTTTCACAGATACGCAGTATTTT
CDR3: CASGGGFTDTQYF

V: TRBV3-1
J: TRBJ2-3
D: NA
size: many
DNA: TGTGCCAGCAGCCAAGATAGTCGGAAGCGGAACACAGATACGCAGTATTTT
CDR3: CASSQDSRKRNTDTQYF

V: TRBV5-1
J: TRBJ2-3
D: NA
size: many
DNA: TGCGCCAGCACCTATCCGGGACAAAATACGCAGTATTTT
CDR3: CASTYPGQNTQYF

V: TRBV30
J: TRBJ2-7
D: NA
size: few
DNA: TGTGCCTGGAGTGTAGGGGGAGTCTCCTACGAGCAGTACTTC
CDR3: CAWSVGGVSYEQYF

V: TRBV21-1
J: TRBJ2-7
D: NA
size: few
DNA: TGTGCCAGCAGCAAAGAAGGACAGAGCGAGAGGGGTAGCTCCTACGAGCAGTACTTC
CDR3: CASSKEGQSERGSSYEQYF

V: TRBV18
J: TRBJ2-6
D: NA
size: once
DNA: TGTGCCAGCTCAGCCCAGCGACCTGGGGCCAACGTCCTGACTTTC
CDR3: CASSAQRPGANVLTF

V: TRBV4-2
J: TRBJ1-4
D: NA
size: NA
DNA: TGTGCCAGCAGCCCTGGAGCCCTACTCTTTAATGAAAAACTGTTTTTT
CDR3: CASSPGALLFNEKLFF

V: TRBV11-1
J: TRBJ2-2
D: NA
size: many
DNA: TGTGCCAGCAGCTTCCCAGGGTCCACCGGGGAGCTGTTTTTT
CDR3: CASSFPGSTGELFF

V: TRBV7-8
J: TRBJ2-2
D: NA
size: NA
DNA: TGTGCCAGCAGCTTGTTTCAGGGGACCGGGGAGCTGTTTTTT
CDR3: CASSLFQGTGELFF

V: TRBV29-1
J: TRBJ1-1
D: TRBD1
size: NA
DNA: TGCAGCGCGACAGGGTTTTCCACTGAAGCTTTCTTT
CDR3: CSATGFSTEAFF

V: TRBV18
J: TRBJ2-3
D: NA
size: many
DNA: TGTGCCAGCTCACCAGCGGGGAGCACAGATACGCAGTATTTT
CDR3: CASSPAGSTDTQYF

V: TRBV28
J: TRBJ1-5
D: NA
size: many
DNA: TGTGCCAGCAGAGGGGGGCCTCAGCCCCAGCATTTT
CDR3: CASRGGPQPQHF

V: TRBV28
J: TRBJ1-6
D: NA
size: many
DNA: TGTGCCAGCAGCCTGACACGGGGCCGTTCACCCCTCCACTTT
CDR3: CASSLTRGRSPLHF

V: TRBV6-5
J: TRBJ2-4
D: TRBD1
size: many
DNA: TGTGCCAGCAGTTACTCTGGGACAGGGGTGGAAAACATTCAGTACTTC
CDR3: CASSYSGTGVENIQYF

V: TRBV30
J: TRBJ2-3
D: TRBD2
size: few
DNA: TGTGCCTGGAGTGTGGGACTAGCGGGAGGGGATACGCAGTATTTT
CDR3: CAWSVGLAGGDTQYF

V: TRBV27
J: TRBJ2-1
D: TRBD2
size: many
DNA: TGTGCCAGCAGAGACCTAGCGGGCATAAGCTCCTACAATGAGCAGTTCTTC
CDR3: CASRDLAGISSYNEQFF

V: TRBV19
J: TRBJ2-2
D: NA
size: NA
DNA: TGTGCCAGTAGTACCTGGACTACCCTAGGCTTCGGGGAGCTGTTTTTT
CDR3: CASSTWTTLGFGELFF

V: TRBV15
J: TRBJ2-3
D: TRBD2
size: many
DNA: TGTGCCACCCAGCGGGGTAGCACAGATACGCAGTATTTT
CDR3: CATQRGSTDTQYF

V: TRBV18
J: TRBJ2-1
D: TRBD1
size: few
DNA: TGTGCCAGCTGGACCGGGACAGCCTACAATGAGCAGTTCTTC
CDR3: CASWTGTAYNEQFF